Listed here are 4 T cell receptor beta chains from one sample, sequenced in a study of identical twins. TCRdb used MiXCR to reprocess the 5' RACE reads, holding one entry per CDR3 protein. The profile shows fewer than 800,000 distinct CDR3 sequences, roughly 6.6% of them singletons. This sample also appeared in a second study, on yellow fever vaccine responses in identical twins.

The specimen was PBMCs. The receptors derive from a woman between 18 and 30 years old in good health.

This clonotype was seen many times. This chain uses TRBV29-1 with TRBJ2-7; tentatively, D is TRBD1 or TRBD2 (6 bases each). Germline CDR1 reads SQVTM; CDR2 reads ANQGSEA. The CDR3 runs 14 residues. V shed 4 bases and J shed 5 bases, with 18 bases lying between them. In nucleotides, the CDR3 is TGCAGCGTTGTCCGGCAGGGGAGGCTGAACGAGCAGTACTTC. Translating gives CSVVRQGRLNEQYF.

V and J are TRBV6-5 and TRBJ2-2, with 7 positions matching TRBD2. The length of the CDR3 is 15 residues. With 0 bases clipped from V and 4 bases from J, the junction kept 2 bases outside the gene matches. CDR1 MNHEY and CDR2 SVGAGI come from the germline V gene. The CDR3 region is CASSYSSGATGELFF. The CDR3 DNA is TGTGCCAGCAGTTACTCGAGCGGGGCCACCGGGGAGCTGTTTTTT.

This clonotype showed up many times. The chain uses TRBV3-1 and TRBJ2-2; D is undetermined. CDR1 LGHDT and CDR2 YNNKEL come from the germline V gene (reference sequence). The V end lost 5 bases, the J end lost 4 bases, and 20 bases lay between the germline ends. The CDR3 has 17 residues. CDR3 sequence reads: CASSSPEQFWSTGELFF. CDR3 nucleotides: TGTGCCAGCAGCTCACCAGAGCAATTTTGGAGCACCGGGGAGCTGTTTTTT.

This clonotype has a handful of counts. The chain joins TRBV7-3 to TRBJ2-3; 9 nucleotides align to TRBD2. The CDR3 is 17 amino acids. Germline V gives CDR1 SGHTA, CDR2 FQGTGA. V dropped 5 bases and J dropped 2; count of bases not matched to a gene: 11. The CDR3 DNA sequence: TGTGCCAGCAGCCAGAATCCCAGCGGGAGGCCCACAGATACGCAGTATTTT. Encoded protein: CASSQNPSGRPTDTQYF.